A single sample gave rise to the 3 T cell receptor beta chains below, sequenced in a study of blood T cell repertoires in COVID-19. Generated by immunoSEQ multiplex PCR, the TCRdb table keeps only in-frame clones and is missing some. The data hold around 60,000 clones, with just under 75% observed a single time. The sequencing input was peripheral blood. The receptors were gathered from a woman in her sixties or seventies with COVID-19, enrolled during active disease.

J is TRBJ1-4 and V is TRBV7-2; no clear D. CDR3 length: 15 residues. CDR1 is SGHTA and CDR2 is FQGNSA in the germline V gene. V was cut by 2 bases and J by 0 bases, with 7 bases left in between. CDR3 sequence reads: CASSLRSSTNEKLFF. The CDR3 region has the DNA TGTGCCAGCAGCTTAAGGAGTTCAACTAATGAAAAACTGTTTTTT. The entire variable domain, with the rest obtained from reference TRBV7-2 and TRBJ1-4, is as follows: GAGVSQSPSNKVTEKGKDVELRCDPISGHTALYWYRQSLGQGLEFLIYFQGNSAPDKSGLPSDRFSAERTGGSVSTLTIQRTQQEDSAVYLCASSLRSSTNEKLFFGSGTQLSVL.

V is TRBV5-6 and J is TRBJ1-6, with a weak D call TRBD1 (5 bases). The V and J ends lost 4 bases and 10 bases respectively, with 18 bases between them. The CDR3 runs 15 residues. CDR1 and CDR2 (germline): SGHDT, YYEEEE. This CDR3 is CASSQGTPAKSPLHF. CDR3 coding DNA: TGTGCCAGCAGCCAAGGGACTCCTGCTAAATCACCCCTCCACTTT.

This chain links TRBV11-2 with TRBJ2-1; 11 nucleotides match TRBD2. Germline-derived CDR1 and CDR2 are SGHAT and FQNNGV. The trim removed 2 bases at V and 12 bases at J, leaving 9 bases unmatched. The length of the CDR3 is 15 residues. In DNA form, the CDR3 reads TGTGCCAGCAGCTTACTCCTAGCGGGGGGTAGTGGGCAGTTCTTC. Encoded protein: CASSLLLAGGSGQFF.